This record looks at one T cell receptor (beta chain) sequence and its context. Original analysis: Researchers report that nucleated cell counts were estimated from reference gene primer amplification. Profiled with immunoSEQ multiplex PCR; TCRdb holds only in-frame clones, not every one. Clonal size and the V and J genes are those of that table, whereas D and trimming came from the DNA. Of roughly 150,000 clones listed, 85% to 90% are singletons. The source of the sample is a study of blood T cell repertoires in COVID-19. The wider study: Both acute and convalescent COVID-19 samples were obtained from the United States, Italy and Spain. In each case, the material was cDNA or gDNA derived from T cells, B-cell-depleted T cells, or PBMCs.

The germline V and J ends were trimmed by 6 bases and 4 bases, with 22 bases remaining between them. Germline V gives CDR1 LNHDA, CDR2 SQIVND (reference sequence). The CDR3 contains 16 residues. The chain combines TRBV19 with TRBJ2-7; D might be TRBD2 (6 bases). Material: peripheral blood. This TCR was recovered from a man younger than 35 with COVID-19, enrolled during active disease. CDR3 coding DNA: TGTGCCAGTAGCATCGGAATCGGTCAGGGACTTTACGAGCAGTACTTC. Amino acids: CASSIGIGQGLYEQYF.